The 18 T cell receptor beta chains below were found in one sample sequenced in a study of CD8 T cells in ankylosing spondylitis. A single record per CDR3 protein comes from TCRdb applying MiXCR to the 5' RACE reads. Among roughly 700,000 distinct CDR3 sequences listed, over 15% were seen once. No antigens are known for them. Points from the study as a whole: A TCR beta motif of 8 or 9 highly homologous variants appeared characteristic of ankylosing spondylitis blood.

Sequenced: blood, either unsorted or a sorted T cell fraction (not recorded which). The receptors were sampled from a male donor with ankylosing spondylitis.

V usage is TRBV7-9 and J usage is TRBJ1-5; 7 positions match TRBD1. The CDR3 contains 16 residues. V shed 0 bases and J 7 bases; nucleotides not matched to a gene: 9. The germline CDR1 and CDR2 sequences are SEHNR and FQNEAQ (reference sequence). Here the CDR3 DNA reads TGTGCCAGCAGCTTAGCCCGGGGGACAGTTACACAGCCCCAGCATTTT. As protein: CASSLARGTVTQPQHF.

This clonotype was recorded a few times. This chain uses TRBV20-1 with TRBJ2-1, with D possibly TRBD2 on 5 matching bases. The CDR3 runs 15 residues. V dropped 0 bases and J dropped 2 bases, with 11 bases sitting between them. In germline, CDR1 is DFQATT, CDR2 SNEGSKA (reference sequence). Here the CDR3 DNA reads TGCAGTGCTAGAGAGGAGGCCACCACCTACAATGAGCAGTTCTTC. This encodes CSAREEATTYNEQFF.

The chain carries TRBV7-2 and TRBJ2-7, with D hard to call. V was shortened by 3 bases and J by 2 bases, with 11 bases between the two germline ends. Germline V gene lookup returns CDR1 SGHTA and CDR2 FQGNSA. The CDR3 totals 14 residues. The CDR3 protein is CASSFSSPPYEQYF. The DNA for the CDR3 is TGTGCCAGCAGCTTCAGCTCCCCTCCCTACGAGCAGTACTTC.

The V call is TRBV6-1, the J call TRBJ1-5, with 8 bases identical to TRBD1. The length of the CDR3 is 17 residues. Per the germline V gene, CDR1 is MNHNS and CDR2 is SASEGT. Trimming removed 4 bases from V and 0 bases from J; junction bases left unmatched: 8. The CDR3 DNA is TGTGCCAGCAGTGCCCGGACAGGGCTCGATAGCAATCAGCCCCAGCATTTT. This encodes CASSARTGLDSNQPQHF.

The chain uses TRBV20-1 and TRBJ1-2, with 9 bases lining up with TRBD1. This CDR3 has 14 residues. The germline V gene encodes CDR1 DFQATT and CDR2 SNEGSKA (reference sequence). The ends lost 6 bases at V and 4 bases at J; junction bases unmatched: 9. The CDR3 coding sequence is TGCAGTGCGCCGACAGGGGGTTTTGTCTATGGCTACACCTTC. Its protein is CSAPTGGFVYGYTF.

The chain is built from TRBV29-1 and TRBJ2-5, with TRBD2 identical over 7 bases. Germline CDR1 is SQVTM and CDR2 is ANQGSEA. The CDR3 has 13 amino acids. Trimming took 7 bases from V and 3 from J; bases not matched to a gene: 8. CDR3 sequence (DNA): TGCAGCGCCGATGGGGCGGGAGAAGAGACCCAGTACTTC. This sequence encodes CSADGAGEETQYF.

This clonotype was detected only a few times. This rearrangement joins TRBV5-6 to TRBJ1-4; TRBD1 agrees at 7 bases. The CDR3 has 15 residues. CDR1 and CDR2 from the germline V gene are SGHDT and YYEEEE. Trimming took 1 base from V and 8 from J; bases not matched to a gene: 8. CDR3 loop: CASSLRQGWGEKLFF. Written as DNA, the CDR3 is TGTGCCAGCAGCTTGCGACAGGGTTGGGGGGAAAAACTGTTTTTT.

This clonotype appeared a few times. The gene calls are TRBV24-1 and TRBJ1-2, with D perhaps TRBD1 (5 bases). V was cut by 8 bases and J by 4 bases, with 10 bases left in between. CDR1 is KGHDR and CDR2 is SFDVKD in the germline V gene. The CDR3 has 12 residues. The CDR3 loop reads CATIGGGYGYTF. DNA for the CDR3: TGTGCCACCATCGGGGGGGGCTATGGCTACACCTTC.

This clonotype was picked up a small number of times. The genes are TRBV19 and TRBJ1-2, with D possibly being TRBD1 (5 bases). The germline CDR1 and CDR2 sequences are LNHDA and SQIVND (reference sequence). V lost 10 bases and J lost 0, with 15 bases in between. The CDR3 covers 14 residues. CDR3 sequence (DNA): TGTGCCACGAGCGGGACGCCACCTAACTATGGCTACACCTTC. Its translation: CATSGTPPNYGYTF. Full variable domain (missing parts from reference TRBV19 and TRBJ1-2): DGGITQSPKYLFRKEGQNVTLSCEQNLNHDAMYWYRQDPGQGLRLIYYSQIVNDFQKGDIAEGYSVSREKKESFPLTVTSAQKNPTAFYLCATSGTPPNYGYTFGSGTRLTVV.

This clonotype occurred once. The chain has TRBV12-3 or TRBV12-4 and TRBJ1-6; D is perhaps TRBD1 (6 bases). V lost 3 bases and J lost 5, with 8 bases in between. CDR3 length: 14 amino acids. Here the CDR3 reads CASSLDRHNSPLHF. The CDR3 bases are TGTGCCAGCAGTTTGGACAGACATAATTCACCCCTCCACTTT.

This clonotype was detected many times. The chain employs TRBV11-2 and TRBJ1-1; D gene ambiguous. V dropped 5 bases and J dropped 1 base, with 8 bases sitting between them. CDR3 length: 13 residues. Germline V gene data show CDR1 as SGHAT and CDR2 as FQNNGV. CDR3 sequence reads: CASSQRQNTEAFF. The DNA for the CDR3 is TGTGCCAGCAGCCAAAGACAGAACACTGAAGCTTTCTTT.

The chain joins TRBV7-9 to TRBJ1-2; D unresolved. The germline V and J ends were trimmed by 5 bases and 5 bases, with 15 bases remaining between them. Germline V CDR1 and CDR2: SEHNR, FQNEAQ (reference sequence). There are 14 residues in the CDR3. The CDR3 reads CASSPSESPYGYTF. The DNA for the CDR3 is TGTGCCAGCAGCCCCTCAGAGAGCCCATATGGCTACACCTTC.

The chain employs TRBV7-6 and TRBJ1-1, with D perhaps TRBD1 (5 bases). Germline V gene sequence: CDR1 SGHVS, CDR2 FNYEAQ. The CDR3 loop spans 18 amino acids. Trimming removed 0 bases at V and 1 base at J, with 18 bases between. CDR3 amino acids: CASSLAVYGGIGNTEAFF. DNA for the CDR3: TGTGCCAGCAGCTTAGCGGTGTACGGGGGAATAGGGAACACTGAAGCTTTCTTT.

The chain links TRBV7-9 to TRBJ2-3, with a tentative D call TRBD2 (7 bases). The CDR3 has 13 residues. Looked up from germline, CDR1 is SEHNR and CDR2 is FQNEAQ (reference sequence). Trimming took off 8 bases at V and 3 bases at J, with 12 bases between the two ends. DNA for the CDR3: TGTGCCAGCGGGGGGGCCTTGACAGATACGCAGTATTTT. Amino acids: CASGGALTDTQYF.

This clonotype was detected a few times. V is TRBV6-1 and J is TRBJ1-2; no clear D gene. The germline gives CDR1 MNHNS, CDR2 SASEGT. CDR3 size: 14 residues. V was shortened by 2 bases and J by 3 bases, with 10 bases between the two germline ends. CDR3: CASSERGNDYGYTF. The CDR3 DNA reads as TGTGCCAGCAGTGAAAGAGGGAATGACTATGGCTACACCTTC.

The gene calls are TRBV4-1 and TRBJ2-1; tentatively, D is TRBD2 (6 bases). The V gene lost 0 bases and the J gene lost 0 bases, with 12 bases spanning the gap. Germline-derived CDR1 and CDR2 are MGHRA and YSYEKL. This CDR3 has 17 amino acids. The DNA for the CDR3 is TGCGCCAGCAGCCAAGATTCTCGGGGGAGCTCCTACAATGAGCAGTTCTTC. It yields the protein CASSQDSRGSSYNEQFF.

The genes are TRBV27 and TRBJ1-1, with a tentative D call TRBD1 (5 bases). Germline CDR1 and CDR2: MNHEY and SMNVEV (reference sequence). This CDR3 comprises 15 residues. V was pared by 1 base and J by 3 bases, with 12 bases between. Here the CDR3 reads CASSLFRGGDTEAFF. The CDR3 DNA reads as TGTGCCAGCAGTTTATTTAGGGGAGGGGACACTGAAGCTTTCTTT.

V usage is TRBV29-1 and J usage is TRBJ1-1; no reliable D call. The CDR3 is 14 amino acids. V was trimmed by 2 bases and J by 6 bases, leaving 16 bases between them. Germline lookup yields CDR1 SQVTM and CDR2 ANQGSEA. As DNA, the CDR3 is TGCAGCGTTGAAAAAGGTGAGGCCCCTTCTGAAGCTTTCTTT. Residues: CSVEKGEAPSEAFF.